The 20 T cell receptor beta chains reported below all come from one sample, sequenced in a study of spatial heterogeneity in lung cancer. Study results and limitations: Tumors with more nonsynonymous mutations had more expanded intratumoral alpha and beta TCRs.

Time point here: sample taken at primary tumor resection. Via MiXCR, TCRdb re-called the 5' RACE reads, giving one row per CDR3 protein. Of 21,000 or so distinct CDR3 sequences listed, about 6% are singletons. Which antigens these TCRs recognize remains unknown. Sample: lung tumor tissue, taken at surgery. All receptors derive from a male donor with early-stage non-small cell lung cancer.

In its sample, this clonotype is medium-sized. The chain uses TRBV7-2 and TRBJ1-2; D unclear. Trimming took 2 bases from V and 3 from J, leaving 7 bases between them. Germline V gives CDR1 SGHTA, CDR2 FQGNSA. The CDR3 length is 13 residues. The CDR3 DNA reads TGTGCCAGCAGCTTAAGGAATGACTATGGCTACACCTTC. The encoded protein is CASSLRNDYGYTF.

This clonotype was detected many times. Mismatch with germline at one junction end may stem from a read error. The chain combines TRBV14 with TRBJ1-2; 7 nucleotides match TRBD1. The CDR3 runs to 13 residues. Germline-derived CDR1 and CDR2 are SGHDN and FVKESK. CDR3 sequence (DNA): TGTGCCAGCAGCCGTCAGGGGGGCTATGGCTACATCTTC. Translating gives CASSRQGGYGYIF. The variable domain in full, completed from reference TRBV14 and TRBJ1-2, reads EAGVTQFPSHSVIEKGQTVTLRCDPISGHDNLYWYRRVMGKEIKFLLHFVKESKQDESGMPNNRFLAERTGGTYSTLKVQPAELEDSGVYFCASSRQGGYGYIFGSGTRLTVV.

Many counts were recorded for this clonotype. The chain couples TRBV29-1 to TRBJ2-1, with 11 bases aligning to TRBD2. CDR1 SQVTM and CDR2 ANQGSEA come from the germline V gene. The CDR3 covers 14 residues. With V trimmed by 4 bases and J by 5 bases, 4 bases remained unmatched. In DNA form, the CDR3 reads TGCAGCGTTGGACTAGCGGGACGAAACAATGAGCAGTTCTTC. Amino acid sequence: CSVGLAGRNNEQFF.

This clonotype was seen repeatedly, ten times or more. This rearrangement joins TRBV7-6 to TRBJ1-2; 8 bases match TRBD1. The trim removed 5 bases at V and 8 bases at J, leaving 7 bases unmatched. The CDR3 extends over 13 amino acids. Germline V gene sequence: CDR1 SGHVS, CDR2 FNYEAQ. DNA for the CDR3: TGTGCCAGCAGCCGATCAGGGGGCCTGGGCTACACCTTC. Protein sequence: CASSRSGGLGYTF. Together with reference TRBV7-6 and TRBJ1-2, the CDR3 gives the full variable domain: GAGVSQSPRYKVTKRGQDVALRCDPISGHVSLYWYRQALGQGPEFLTYFNYEAQQDKSGLPNDRFSAERPEGSISTLTIQRTEQRDSAMYRCASSRSGGLGYTFGSGTRLTVV.

This clonotype was counted at least ten times. The chain employs TRBV6-5 and TRBJ1-5; 7 positions match TRBD1. The J segment lost 3 bases and the V segment lost 6 bases, leaving 2 bases of the junction unmatched. Per germline, CDR1 MNHEY and CDR2 SVGAGI. This CDR3 is 13 amino acids long. The DNA of the CDR3 is TGTGCCAGCAGAGGGACAGACAATCAGCCCCAGCATTTT. The encoded protein is CASRGTDNQPQHF.

Concerning this clonotype itself: This could be a read error, since a much larger clone is one nucleotide away. The V gene is TRBV7-2, the J gene TRBJ2-7; 8 bases are shared with TRBD1. Unmatched junction bases numbered 9, after V lost 5 bases and J lost 6 bases. The CDR3 runs to 14 residues. Looked up from germline, CDR1 is SGHTA and CDR2 is FQGNSA. In nucleotides, the CDR3 is TGTGCCAGCAGCCTTCGGACAGGGTCCCTCGAGCAGTACTTC. As protein: CASSLRTGSLEQYF.

This clonotype came up many times. The chain combines TRBV14 with TRBJ2-1; 7 bases fit TRBD2. V lost 3 bases to trimming and J lost 7 bases; unmatched junction nucleotides: 9. In germline, CDR1 is SGHDN, CDR2 FVKESK. This CDR3 spans 15 amino acids. CDR3 sequence (DNA): TGTGCCAGCAGCCACCCTAGCGGCATGAGGAATGAGCAGTTCTTC. Protein: CASSHPSGMRNEQFF.

This clonotype has ten or more counts. CDR3 amino acids: CASSQGPGGYTEAFF. Here the CDR3 DNA reads TGTGCCAGCAGCCAAGGACCTGGGGGGTACACTGAAGCTTTCTTT. The chain links TRBV3-1 to TRBJ1-1, with D perhaps matching TRBD1 (5 bases). CDR3 length: 15 amino acids. V dropped 1 base and J dropped 3 bases, with 12 bases sitting between them. Germline CDR1 LGHDT, CDR2 YNNKEL (reference sequence).

This clonotype was seen ten or more times. The chain couples TRBV6-6 to TRBJ1-2; D is perhaps TRBD1 (5 bases). The CDR3 spans 13 residues. Germline-derived CDR1 and CDR2 are MNHNY and SVGAGI (reference sequence). The germline V and J ends were trimmed by 5 bases and 4 bases, with 11 bases remaining between them. The CDR3 loop is CASSDTGLYGYTF. DNA of the CDR3: TGTGCCAGCAGTGATACAGGCCTCTATGGCTACACCTTC.

This clonotype has a handful of counts. V usage is TRBV7-2 and J usage is TRBJ1-6; D uncertain. There are 14 residues in the CDR3. V was trimmed by 6 bases and J by 10 bases, leaving 16 bases between them. CDR1 and CDR2 (germline): SGHTA, FQGNSA. This chain's CDR3 is CASSQRSPPSPLHF. Here the CDR3 DNA reads TGTGCCAGCAGTCAGCGATCCCCCCCCTCACCCCTCCACTTT.

V and J are TRBV28 and TRBJ2-2; 13 nucleotides agree with TRBD2. V lost 6 bases to trimming and J lost 5 bases; unmatched junction nucleotides: 12. Per germline, CDR1 MDHEN and CDR2 SYDVKM. This CDR3 is built from 18 residues. The CDR3 loop reads CASRTMGLAGSYTGELFF. For the CDR3, the DNA is TGTGCCAGCAGGACGATGGGACTAGCGGGAAGTTATACCGGGGAGCTGTTTTTT.

This clonotype was counted ten times or more. The chain employs TRBV28 and TRBJ2-7; D is ambiguous. Germline values: CDR1 MDHEN, CDR2 SYDVKM. The length of the CDR3 is 14 residues. Trimming pared 2 bases from V and 6 bases from J, leaving 14 bases between. The CDR3 DNA is TGTGCCAGCAGTTTAAGGTATGGGGTCGGCGAGCAGTACTTC. Translating gives CASSLRYGVGEQYF.

This clonotype showed up many times. The chain joins TRBV9 to TRBJ1-4, with 7 bases matching TRBD1. There are 15 residues in the CDR3. Germline V gives CDR1 SGDLS, CDR2 YYNGEE. The trim removed 3 bases at V and 1 base at J, leaving 3 bases unmatched. CDR3 nucleotides: TGTGCCAGCAGCGCCGGGGACAGAACTAATGAAAAACTGTTTTTT. It yields the protein CASSAGDRTNEKLFF.

This clonotype was detected many times. The chain employs TRBV6-2 or TRBV6-3 and TRBJ1-1, with 8 bases that match TRBD1. J was trimmed by 4 bases and V by 7 bases; bases with no gene match: 8. CDR3 length: 14 amino acids. CDR1 is MNHEY, CDR2 SVGEGT, per germline. The CDR3 is CASNTWTGFTEAFF. In nucleotides, the CDR3 is TGTGCCAGCAACACCTGGACAGGGTTCACTGAAGCTTTCTTT.

This clonotype was seen ten or more times. CDR3 nucleotides: TGCAGTGCTAGACGGCTAGCGGGGGGGAATGAGCAGTTCTTC. It codes for CSARRLAGGNEQFF. The gene calls are TRBV20-1 and TRBJ2-1; TRBD2 agrees at 12 bases. V dropped 2 bases and J dropped 7; count of bases not matched to a gene: 3. Germline lookup yields CDR1 DFQATT and CDR2 SNEGSKA (reference sequence). The CDR3 is 14 amino acids.

The J gene is TRBJ1-1, the V gene TRBV19; D is uncertain. The CDR3 loop spans 10 amino acids. Trimming stripped 11 bases from V and 1 base from J, with 5 bases between. The germline CDR1 and CDR2 sequences are LNHDA and SQIVND (reference sequence). CDR3 sequence (DNA): TGTGCCGATGAGAACACTGAAGCTTTCTTT. Encoded protein: CADENTEAFF.

V gene TRBV5-1 combines with J gene TRBJ2-6; D is undetermined. Germline CDR1 is SGHRS and CDR2 is YFSETQ. The V end was cut by 4 bases, the J end by 4 bases, with 18 bases between. The CDR3 is 17 residues long. CDR3 residues: CASSHNPNRAGANVLTF. CDR3 sequence (DNA): TGCGCCAGCAGCCATAACCCCAATCGGGCAGGGGCCAACGTCCTGACTTTC.

This clonotype was detected ten times or more. This chain connects TRBV28 to TRBJ1-1; the D is unclear. Germline V CDR1 and CDR2: MDHEN, SYDVKM. With 8 bases removed from V and 11 bases from J, the gap between germline ends came to 12 bases. This CDR3 spans 10 amino acids. The CDR3 bases are TGTGCCAGCGGGTTACTAAGGGCTTTCTTT. Protein: CASGLLRAFF.

V gene TRBV6-2 or TRBV6-3 combines with J gene TRBJ1-1, with D perhaps TRBD1 (5 bases). The CDR3 runs to 16 residues. The ends were cut back, 5 bases at V and 5 bases at J, with 21 bases in the middle. Per germline, CDR1 MNHEY and CDR2 SVGEGT. The CDR3 DNA reads TGTGCCAGCAGTCAACCGCTCAGGGCGGGGGGAACTGAAGCTTTCTTT. It yields the protein CASSQPLRAGGTEAFF.

There are many counts of this clonotype. V and J are TRBV6-5 and TRBJ2-6; possibly TRBD1 or TRBD2 for D (7 bases each). The V end was cut by 8 bases, the J end by 3 bases, with 14 bases between. The CDR3 is made up of 15 amino acids. Germline assignment: CDR1 MNHEY and CDR2 SVGAGI. The CDR3 bases are TGTGCCAGCGCCCGCAGGGGGGGTGGGGCCAACGTCCTGACTTTC. The encoded protein is CASARRGGGANVLTF.